Each of the 20 T cell receptor beta chains below was sequenced from the same sample in a study of persistence of HIV-infected CD4 T cells. The libraries were made with immunoSEQ version 4 in survey mode. The method was immunoSEQ multiplex PCR; TCRdb's version includes in-frame clones alone and lacks a portion of them. The repertoire holds roughly 43,000 clones, approximately 90% seen once, with less than 2% in the top ten. No antigen has been identified for these receptors. Anti-CD3/anti-CD28 beads served as a nonspecific positive control stimulus. Sorting of responding CD4+ T cells relied on upregulated CD40 ligand together with CD69. The specimen was CD4+ T cells sorted from PBMCs after approximately 19-hour stimulation, collected from a patient who received antiretroviral therapy. All receptors come from an adult man with HIV who was CMV-seropositive.

The genes are TRBV28 and TRBJ1-4; weak D call: TRBD1 (6 bases). CDR1 is MDHEN and CDR2 is SYDVKM in the germline V gene. Trimming took off 5 bases at V and 0 bases at J, with 13 bases between the two ends. This CDR3 comprises 16 residues. The CDR3 here is CASSLRGGATNEKLFF. Written as DNA, the CDR3 is TGTGCCAGCAGTCTCAGGGGTGGCGCAACTAATGAAAAACTGTTTTTT.

This chain connects TRBV5-1 to TRBJ2-3, with D maybe TRBD2 (6 bases). Trimming took off 3 bases at V and 4 bases at J, with 9 bases between the two ends. The germline V gene has CDR1 SGHRS and CDR2 YFSETQ. The CDR3 covers 13 residues. Here the CDR3 DNA reads TGCGCCAGCAGCTGGTTAGCGGCAGATACGCAGTATTTT. Its protein is CASSWLAADTQYF.

The rearrangement joins TRBV27 to TRBJ2-5; TRBD1 might be the D (6 bases). Germline CDR1 MNHEY, CDR2 SMNVEV (reference sequence). The CDR3 length is 14 residues. V was pared by 2 bases and J by 5 bases, with 12 bases between. CDR3 region: CASSLRGGVETQYF. CDR3 sequence (DNA): TGTGCCAGCAGTTTAAGAGGGGGAGTTGAGACCCAGTACTTC.

The chain carries TRBV19 and TRBJ1-4; no clear D gene. The length of the CDR3 is 11 residues. Per the germline V gene, CDR1 is LNHDA and CDR2 is SQIVND (reference sequence). CDR3 in DNA: TGTGCGGCGGGGTCCAATGAAAAACTGTTTTTT. Amino acids: CAAGSNEKLFF.

This chain joins TRBV9 and TRBJ2-3; TRBD2 matches 9 bases. This CDR3 is 14 amino acids long. Germline V lookup: CDR1 SGDLS, CDR2 YYNGEE. V lost 3 bases, J lost 4 bases, and 3 bases stayed unmatched. CDR3 sequence: CASSAAGGSDTQYF. DNA of the CDR3: TGTGCCAGCAGCGCGGCGGGGGGGTCAGATACGCAGTATTTT.

The chain links TRBV6-4 to TRBJ2-3; 8 nucleotides align to TRBD2. Germline trimming cut 5 bases from V and 3 bases from J; bases unmatched to any gene: 10. Germline loops: CDR1 MRHNA, CDR2 SNTAGT. CDR3 length equals 16 residues. The CDR3, as DNA: TGTGCCAGCAGTCCTAAGTTTGGACTAGCAACAGATACGCAGTATTTT. Its translation: CASSPKFGLATDTQYF.

This chain joins TRBV7-2 and TRBJ2-7; either TRBD1 or TRBD2 may fit D (6 bases each). Germline-derived CDR1 and CDR2 are SGHTA and FQGNSA. Trimming stripped 1 base from V and 6 bases from J, with 16 bases between. The CDR3 covers 15 residues. Here the CDR3 reads CASSLVGGQQREQYF. The CDR3 region has the DNA TGTGCCAGCAGCTTAGTAGGGGGGCAGCAGCGCGAGCAGTACTTC. Drawing the rest from reference TRBV7-2 and TRBJ2-7, the complete variable domain is GAGVSQSPSNKVTEKGKDVELRCDPISGHTALYWYRQSLGQGLEFLIYFQGNSAPDKSGLPSDRFSAERTGGSVSTLTIQRTQQEDSAVYLCASSLVGGQQREQYFGPGTRLTVT.

The chain links TRBV5-1 to TRBJ1-4; D is ambiguous. CDR3 size: 14 residues. Trimming left V 4 bases short and J 0 bases short, with 7 bases between. Germline CDR1 is SGHRS and CDR2 is YFSETQ. CDR3 coding DNA: TGCGCCAGCAGCCCAGAAGCAACTAATGAAAAACTGTTTTTT. This gives the protein CASSPEATNEKLFF.

The chain combines TRBV6-1 with TRBJ1-6; D gene ambiguous. The CDR3 is made up of 17 amino acids. Germline V lookup: CDR1 MNHNS, CDR2 SASEGT. V was clipped by 2 bases and J by 0 bases, with 11 bases between them. CDR3 sequence (DNA): TGTGCCAGCAGTGAATCATCTTCCAGCTCCTATAATTCACCCCTCCACTTT. Protein product: CASSESSSSSYNSPLHF.

The chain recombines TRBV5-5 with TRBJ1-1; D uncertain. The germline gives CDR1 SGHKS, CDR2 YYEKEE (reference sequence). The ends were cut back, 0 bases at V and 4 bases at J, with 13 bases in the middle. The CDR3 covers 15 residues. In nucleotides, the CDR3 is TGTGCCAGCAGCTTGGTGACTGGGTCTTCCACTGAAGCTTTCTTT. Its translation: CASSLVTGSSTEAFF.

The chain combines TRBV6-5 with TRBJ2-5, with D perhaps matching TRBD2 (6 bases). From germline, CDR1 is MNHEY and CDR2 SVGAGI. The ends were cut back, 0 bases at V and 5 bases at J, with 10 bases in the middle. The CDR3 spans 14 residues. The CDR3 region has the DNA TGTGCCAGCAGTTACTCGGGAGGTAGGGAGACCCAGTACTTC. This gives the protein CASSYSGGRETQYF.

The chain employs TRBV9 and TRBJ2-3; D remains unclear. The CDR3 contains 14 residues. Germline assignment: CDR1 SGDLS and CDR2 YYNGEE. Between the trimmed V and J ends, which lost 4 bases and 0 bases, there was a span of 9 bases. CDR3 residues: CASSFFYSTDTQYF. Written as DNA, the CDR3 is TGTGCCAGCAGCTTTTTCTACAGCACAGATACGCAGTATTTT.

This chain uses TRBV27 with TRBJ1-4; 7 bases match TRBD1. With 7 bases clipped from V and 0 bases from J, the junction kept 8 bases outside the gene matches. The CDR3 runs to 16 residues. Germline V CDR1 and CDR2: MNHEY, SMNVEV (reference sequence). CDR3: CASKYRGHSTNEKLFF. The DNA of the CDR3 is TGTGCCAGCAAATACAGGGGCCATTCAACTAATGAAAAACTGTTTTTT. The variable domain in full, completed from reference TRBV27 and TRBJ1-4, reads EAQVTQNPRYLITVTGKKLTVTCSQNMNHEYMSWYRQDPGLGLRQIYYSMNVEVTDKGDVPEGYKVSRKEKRNFPLILESPSPNQTSLYFCASKYRGHSTNEKLFFGSGTQLSVL.

This clone was recorded once. The J gene is TRBJ2-4, the V gene TRBV28; no firm D call. The V gene lost 5 bases and the J gene lost 0 bases, with 8 bases spanning the gap. The CDR3 sequence is 14 residues long. Looked up from germline, CDR1 is MDHEN and CDR2 is SYDVKM. The CDR3 reads CASSPQLAKNIQYF. In DNA, the CDR3 is TGTGCCAGCAGTCCACAGCTAGCCAAAAACATTCAGTACTTC.

V usage is TRBV3-1 (or the pseudogene TRBV3-2) and J usage is TRBJ1-4; unclear D gene. The V end lost 2 bases, the J end lost 5 bases, and 6 bases lay between the germline ends. Germline V lookup: CDR1 LGHDT, CDR2 YNNKEL (reference sequence). The CDR3 extends over 13 amino acids. The chain's CDR3 is CASSQPPNEKLFF. In DNA, the CDR3 is TGTGCCAGCAGCCAACCCCCGAATGAAAAACTGTTTTTT.

This chain uses TRBV15 with TRBJ2-3; D not certain. The CDR3 is 16 amino acids. Germline CDR1 and CDR2: LNHNV and YYDKDF (reference sequence). Trimming removed 1 base from V and 0 bases from J, with 11 bases in between. In DNA, the CDR3 is TGTGCCACCAGCAGAGGTGGCGATACTAGCACAGATACGCAGTATTTT. This encodes CATSRGGDTSTDTQYF.

The chain uses TRBV7-9 and TRBJ1-1, with 8 positions matching TRBD1. V lost 5 bases to trimming and J lost 2 bases; unmatched junction nucleotides: 7. Germline V gene sequence: CDR1 SEHNR, CDR2 FQNEAQ (reference sequence). This CDR3 is built from 15 residues. DNA of the CDR3: TGTGCCAGCAGCCCCGGACAGGGCTCAAACACTGAAGCTTTCTTT. Residues: CASSPGQGSNTEAFF.

The genes are TRBV2 and TRBJ2-1; 7 bases are a match to TRBD2. CDR3 length equals 16 residues. V gave up 5 bases and J gave up 4 bases; unmatched junction bases: 11. Germline V gene lookup returns CDR1 SNHLY and CDR2 FYNNEI. The CDR3 here is CASSYWTRGSYNEQFF. The CDR3 region has the DNA TGTGCCAGCAGTTACTGGACTAGAGGGTCATACAATGAGCAGTTCTTC.

V usage is TRBV13 and J usage is TRBJ2-3; a weak D match, TRBD2 (5 bases). Germline-derived CDR1 and CDR2 are PRHDT and FYEKMQ (reference sequence). The CDR3 runs to 16 residues. Trimming removed 1 base from V and 0 bases from J, with 11 bases in between. The CDR3 sequence: CASSLALASSTDTQYF. The CDR3 region has the DNA TGTGCCAGCAGCTTAGCTCTAGCCTCTAGCACAGATACGCAGTATTTT.

This chain connects TRBV18 to TRBJ2-7, with D maybe TRBD1 (6 bases). This CDR3 has 13 amino acids. Germline V gives CDR1 KGHSH, CDR2 LQKENI. V was trimmed by 6 bases and J by 3 bases, leaving 12 bases between them. CDR3 DNA: TGTGCCAGCTCCTCAGGGGTAGTCTACGAGCAGTACTTC. Translated, it gives CASSSGVVYEQYF.